This T cell receptor (beta chain) appears in the sequencing data of a study of blood T cells in healthy people across ages. Primers used in a second PCR of about 7 to 11 cycles were a sample-barcoded 5' primer and a J-beta primer mix. In TCRdb, the 5' RACE reads were re-called with MiXCR into one record per CDR3 protein. This table holds hundreds of thousands of distinct CDR3 sequences, about 43% found once. Every sample had a minimum of 6.5 million PBMCs isolated. Per sample, extraction of total RNA gave at least 5 micrograms in every case. Trimming removed 0 bases at V and 6 bases at J, with 10 bases between. Germline CDR1 reads KGHSH; CDR2 reads LQKENI. There are 14 residues in the CDR3.

Sequenced input: blood. This sequence joins TRBV18 and TRBJ2-3; weak D call: TRBD2 (6 bases). The receptor was derived from a man older than 75 in good health. The CDR3 protein is CASSPPVTRDTQYF. The CDR3 region has the DNA TGTGCCAGCTCACCACCAGTGACTAGGGATACGCAGTATTTT. Full variable domain (rest looked up from reference TRBV18 and TRBJ2-3): NAGVMQNPRHLVRRRGQEARLRCSPMKGHSHVYWYRQLPEEGLKFMVYLQKENIIDESGMPKERFSAEFPKEGPSILRIQQVVRGDSAAYFCASSPPVTRDTQYFGPGTRLTVL.